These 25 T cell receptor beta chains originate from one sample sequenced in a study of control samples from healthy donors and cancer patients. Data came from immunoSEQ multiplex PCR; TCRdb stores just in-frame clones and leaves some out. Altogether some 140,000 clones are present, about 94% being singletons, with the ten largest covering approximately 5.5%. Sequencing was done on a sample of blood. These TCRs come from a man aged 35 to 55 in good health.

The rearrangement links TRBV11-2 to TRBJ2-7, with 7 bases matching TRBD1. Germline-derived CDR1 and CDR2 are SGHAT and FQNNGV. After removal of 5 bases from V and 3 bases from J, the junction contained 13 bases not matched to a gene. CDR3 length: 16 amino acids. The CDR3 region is CASSPRDRIPLYEQYF. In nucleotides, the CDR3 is TGTGCCAGCAGCCCTAGGGACAGAATTCCTCTCTACGAGCAGTACTTC.

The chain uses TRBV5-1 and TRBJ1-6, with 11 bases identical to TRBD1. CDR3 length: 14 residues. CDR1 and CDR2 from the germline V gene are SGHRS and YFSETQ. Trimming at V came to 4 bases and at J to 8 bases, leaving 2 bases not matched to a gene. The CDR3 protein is CASSRTGGDSPLHF. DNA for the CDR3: TGCGCCAGCAGCCGGACAGGGGGCGATTCACCCCTCCACTTT.

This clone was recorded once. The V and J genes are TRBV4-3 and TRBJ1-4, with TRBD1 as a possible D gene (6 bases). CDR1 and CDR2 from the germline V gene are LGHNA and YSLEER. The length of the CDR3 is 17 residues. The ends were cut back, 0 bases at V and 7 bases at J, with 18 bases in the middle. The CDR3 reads CASSQENDHGRGEKLFF. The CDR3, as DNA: TGCGCCAGCAGCCAAGAGAACGATCATGGCAGGGGTGAAAAACTGTTTTTT.

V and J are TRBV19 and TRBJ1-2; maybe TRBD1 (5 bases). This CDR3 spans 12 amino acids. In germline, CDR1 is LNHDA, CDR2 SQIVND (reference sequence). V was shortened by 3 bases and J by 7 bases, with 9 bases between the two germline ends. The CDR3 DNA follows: TGTGCCAGTAGTATTTTCGGGGCTGGCTACACCTTC. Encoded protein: CASSIFGAGYTF.

DNA for the CDR3: TGTGCCAGCAGCTCCTCCGGGACACCTTCACCCCTCCACTTT. Amino acid sequence: CASSSSGTPSPLHF. V gene TRBV7-2 combines with J gene TRBJ1-6, with a tentative D call TRBD1 (6 bases). This CDR3 is built from 14 residues. V lost 4 bases, J lost 9 bases, and 13 bases lay in between. The germline V gene encodes CDR1 SGHTA and CDR2 FQGNSA.

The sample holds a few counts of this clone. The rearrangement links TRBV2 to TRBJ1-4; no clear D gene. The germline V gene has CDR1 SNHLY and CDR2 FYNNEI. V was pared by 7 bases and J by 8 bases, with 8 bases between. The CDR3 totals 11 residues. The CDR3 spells CASNRLEKLFF. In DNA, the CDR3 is TGTGCCAGCAATCGGTTGGAAAAACTGTTTTTT.

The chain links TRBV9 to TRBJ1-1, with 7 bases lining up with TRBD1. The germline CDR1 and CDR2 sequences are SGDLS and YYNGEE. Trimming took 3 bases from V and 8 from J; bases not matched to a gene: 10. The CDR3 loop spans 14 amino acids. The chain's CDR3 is CASSAGAGGEEAFF. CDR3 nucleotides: TGTGCCAGCAGCGCTGGGGCAGGGGGGGAAGAAGCTTTCTTT.

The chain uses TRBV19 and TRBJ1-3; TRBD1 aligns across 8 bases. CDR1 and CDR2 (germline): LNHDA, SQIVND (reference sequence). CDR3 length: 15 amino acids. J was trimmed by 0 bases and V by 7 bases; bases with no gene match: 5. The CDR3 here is CASNPGGYSGNTIYF. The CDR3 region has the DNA TGTGCCAGTAATCCAGGGGGCTACTCTGGAAACACCATATATTTT.

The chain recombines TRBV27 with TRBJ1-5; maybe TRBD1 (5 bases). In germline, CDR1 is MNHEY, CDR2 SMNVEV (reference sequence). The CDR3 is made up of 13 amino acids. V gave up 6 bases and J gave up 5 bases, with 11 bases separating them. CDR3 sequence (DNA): TGTGCCAGCAGCGTACAGGTTCATCAGCCCCAGCATTTT. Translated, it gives CASSVQVHQPQHF.

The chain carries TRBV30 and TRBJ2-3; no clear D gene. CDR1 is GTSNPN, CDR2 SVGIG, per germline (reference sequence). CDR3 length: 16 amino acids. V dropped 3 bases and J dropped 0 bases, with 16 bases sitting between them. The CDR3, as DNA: TGTGCCTGGAGGCCCTCGGGCAGCACGAGCACAGATACGCAGTATTTT. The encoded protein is CAWRPSGSTSTDTQYF.

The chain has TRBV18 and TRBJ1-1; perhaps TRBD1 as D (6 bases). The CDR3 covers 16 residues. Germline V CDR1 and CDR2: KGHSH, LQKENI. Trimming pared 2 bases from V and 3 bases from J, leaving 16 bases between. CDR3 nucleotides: TGTGCCAGCTCACCAACCGAAGGAGGGGGATACACTGAAGCTTTCTTT. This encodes CASSPTEGGGYTEAFF. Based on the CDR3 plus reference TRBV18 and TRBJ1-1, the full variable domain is NAGVMQNPRHLVRRRGQEARLRCSPMKGHSHVYWYRQLPEEGLKFMVYLQKENIIDESGMPKERFSAEFPKEGPSILRIQQVVRGDSAAYFCASSPTEGGGYTEAFFGQGTRLTVV.

The CDR3 sequence is CASSLGTRHTDTQYF. CDR3 nucleotides: TGCGCCAGCAGCCTCGGGACAAGACACACAGATACGCAGTATTTT. This chain links TRBV5-1 with TRBJ2-3, with D maybe TRBD1 (6 bases). V was trimmed by 4 bases and J by 2 bases, leaving 14 bases between them. CDR1 and CDR2 (germline): SGHRS, YFSETQ. The CDR3 contains 15 residues.

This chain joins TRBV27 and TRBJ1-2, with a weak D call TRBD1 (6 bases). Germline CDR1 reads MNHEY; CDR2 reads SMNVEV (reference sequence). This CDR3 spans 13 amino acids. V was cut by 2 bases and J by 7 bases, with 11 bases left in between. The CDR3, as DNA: TGTGCCAGCAGTTTACAAACAGGGAGTGGCTACACCTTC. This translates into CASSLQTGSGYTF.

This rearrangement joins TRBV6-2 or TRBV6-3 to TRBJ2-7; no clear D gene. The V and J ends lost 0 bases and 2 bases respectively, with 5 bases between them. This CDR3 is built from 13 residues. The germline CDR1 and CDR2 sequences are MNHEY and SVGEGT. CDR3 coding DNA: TGTGCCAGCAGTTACTCCCGGACCTACGAGCAGTACTTC. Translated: CASSYSRTYEQYF.

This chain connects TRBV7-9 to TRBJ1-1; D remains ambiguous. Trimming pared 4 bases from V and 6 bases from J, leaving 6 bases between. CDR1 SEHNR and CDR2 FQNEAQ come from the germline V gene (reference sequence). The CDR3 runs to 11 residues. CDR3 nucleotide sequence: TGTGCCAGCAGCTCCTCCCCTGAAGCTTTCTTT. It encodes CASSSSPEAFF.

CDR3 in amino acids: CASRVRTGMNTEAFF. The DNA for the CDR3 is TGTGCCAGCAGGGTCAGGACAGGGATGAACACTGAAGCTTTCTTT. The genes are TRBV2 and TRBJ1-1, with 8 bases matching TRBD1. V shed 6 bases, J shed 0 bases, and the junction held 6 bases outside the gene matches. This CDR3 spans 15 amino acids. Germline CDR1 reads SNHLY; CDR2 reads FYNNEI.

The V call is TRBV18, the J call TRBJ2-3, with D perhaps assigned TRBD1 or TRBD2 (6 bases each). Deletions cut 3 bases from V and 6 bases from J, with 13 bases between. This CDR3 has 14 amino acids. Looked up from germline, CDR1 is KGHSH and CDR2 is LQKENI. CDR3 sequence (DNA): TGTGCCAGCTCACCGGAGGGGGTAACGGATACGCAGTATTTT. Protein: CASSPEGVTDTQYF.

The CDR3 region has the DNA TGTGCCAGCTCTTGGGAAGACGAGCAGTACTTC. This sequence encodes CASSWEDEQYF. The chain joins TRBV18 to TRBJ2-7; D not certain. The CDR3 sequence is 11 residues long. Germline loops: CDR1 KGHSH, CDR2 LQKENI. Deletions cut 6 bases from V and 5 bases from J, with 8 bases between.

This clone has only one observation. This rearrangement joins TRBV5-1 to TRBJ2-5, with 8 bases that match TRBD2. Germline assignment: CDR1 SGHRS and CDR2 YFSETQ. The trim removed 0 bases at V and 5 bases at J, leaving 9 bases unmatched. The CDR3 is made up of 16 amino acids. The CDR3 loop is CASSLVVGGAGETQYF. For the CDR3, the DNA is TGCGCCAGCAGCTTGGTAGTCGGGGGGGCCGGGGAGACCCAGTACTTC.

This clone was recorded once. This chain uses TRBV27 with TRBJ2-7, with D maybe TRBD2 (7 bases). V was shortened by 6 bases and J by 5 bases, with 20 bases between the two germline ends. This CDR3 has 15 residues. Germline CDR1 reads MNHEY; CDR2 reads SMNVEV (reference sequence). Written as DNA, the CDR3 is TGTGCCAGCAGCCCAGGGGCTATTGGGGGGGACGAGCAGTACTTC. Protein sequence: CASSPGAIGGDEQYF.

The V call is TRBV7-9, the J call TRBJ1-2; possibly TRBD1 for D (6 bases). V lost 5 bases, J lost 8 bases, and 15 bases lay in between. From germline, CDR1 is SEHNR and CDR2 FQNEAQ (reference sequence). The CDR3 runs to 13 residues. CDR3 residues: CASSLAGEGGYTF. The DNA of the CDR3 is TGTGCCAGCAGCCTCGCAGGGGAGGGCGGCTACACCTTC. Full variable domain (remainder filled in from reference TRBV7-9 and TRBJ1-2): DTGVSQNPRHKITKRGQNVTFRCDPISEHNRLYWYRQTLGQGPEFLTYFQNEAQLEKSRLLSDRFSAERPKGSFSTLEIQRTEQGDSAMYLCASSLAGEGGYTFGSGTRLTVV.

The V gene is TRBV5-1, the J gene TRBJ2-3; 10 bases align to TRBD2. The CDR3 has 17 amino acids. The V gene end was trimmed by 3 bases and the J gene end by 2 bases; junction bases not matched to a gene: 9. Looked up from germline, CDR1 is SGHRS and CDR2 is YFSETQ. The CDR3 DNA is TGCGCCAGCAGCTCTGAAGTAGCGGGGGGTGTCACAGATACGCAGTATTTT. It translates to CASSSEVAGGVTDTQYF.

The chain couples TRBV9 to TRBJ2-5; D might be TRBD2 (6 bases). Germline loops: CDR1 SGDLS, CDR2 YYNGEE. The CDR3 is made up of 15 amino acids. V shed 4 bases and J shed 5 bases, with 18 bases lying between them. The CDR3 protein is CASSPGDPRGETQYF. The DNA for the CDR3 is TGTGCCAGCAGCCCTGGGGACCCACGGGGGGAGACCCAGTACTTC.

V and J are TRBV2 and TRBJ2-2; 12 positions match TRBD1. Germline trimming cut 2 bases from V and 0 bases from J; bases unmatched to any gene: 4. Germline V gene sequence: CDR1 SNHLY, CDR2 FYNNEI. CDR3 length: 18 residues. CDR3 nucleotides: TGTGCCAGCAGTGAACGGGGACAGGGGGCCTCGAACACCGGGGAGCTGTTTTTT. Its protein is CASSERGQGASNTGELFF.

CDR3 sequence: CASSKVREGEPNTEAFF. In nucleotides, the CDR3 is TGTGCCAGCAGCAAAGTCCGAGAGGGGGAACCGAACACTGAAGCTTTCTTT. The J gene is TRBJ1-1, the V gene TRBV21-1; the tabulated D call, TRBD1, remains unverified against the DNA. TRBV21-1 is a pseudogene segment. CDR3 size: 17 residues.